Below are 25 T cell receptor beta chains sequenced from a single sample in a study of blood T cell repertoires in COVID-19. Assay: immunoSEQ multiplex PCR; the TCRdb copy retains only in-frame clones and omits some. The sample includes approximately 230,000 clones, approximately 82% of them seen just once. The sample taken for sequencing was peripheral blood. Receptors originate from a man aged 80 or over with acute or convalescent COVID-19.

The J gene is TRBJ2-2, the V gene TRBV10-3, with TRBD2 matching over 7 bases. Germline CDR1 reads ENHRY; CDR2 reads SYGVKD. The CDR3 spans 16 residues. The junction had 10 bases not matched to a gene; V was cut back by 0 bases and J by 9 bases. The CDR3 protein is CAISESGTTSHRELFF. The CDR3 region has the DNA TGTGCCATCAGTGAGTCAGGGACTACCTCCCACAGGGAGCTGTTTTTT.

The chain couples TRBV3-1 (or the pseudogene TRBV3-2) to TRBJ2-5, with 9 bases matching TRBD1. The CDR3 loop spans 16 amino acids. The germline CDR1 and CDR2 sequences are LGHDT and YNNKEL (reference sequence). V was clipped by 3 bases and J by 2 bases; unmatched bases: 7. The CDR3 nucleotides are TGTGCCAGCAGCCACCAGACAGGGGGGGATCAAGAGACCCAGTACTTC. Amino acid sequence: CASSHQTGGDQETQYF.

This chain links TRBV5-4 with TRBJ1-4, with D perhaps TRBD1 (5 bases). This CDR3 has 15 residues. The germline V gene has CDR1 SGHNT and CDR2 YYREEE (reference sequence). V was clipped by 0 bases and J by 2 bases, with 8 bases between them. The CDR3 loop is CASSLDGATNEKLFF. In DNA, the CDR3 is TGTGCCAGCAGCTTGGATGGGGCGACTAATGAAAAACTGTTTTTT.

This chain joins TRBV5-1 and TRBJ2-5, with D uncertain. From germline, CDR1 is SGHRS and CDR2 YFSETQ. The CDR3 has 11 residues. The V gene lost 7 bases and the J gene lost 3 bases, with 7 bases spanning the gap. Here the CDR3 reads CASRAEETQYF. The CDR3 DNA sequence: TGCGCCAGCCGCGCCGAAGAGACCCAGTACTTC. Together with reference TRBV5-1 and TRBJ2-5, the CDR3 gives the full variable domain: KAGVTQTPRYLIKTRGQQVTLSCSPISGHRSVSWYQQTPGQGLQFLFEYFSETQRNKGNFPGRFSGRQFSNSRSEMNVSTLELGDSALYLCASRAEETQYFGPGTRLLVL.

The rearrangement links TRBV2 to TRBJ2-3, with D possibly matching TRBD1 (6 bases). Germline V gene data show CDR1 as SNHLY and CDR2 as FYNNEI. The CDR3 sequence is 14 residues long. Trimming removed 6 bases at V and 2 bases at J, with 12 bases between. Here the CDR3 DNA reads TGTGCCAGCAGGAGACAGGCGATCACAGATACGCAGTATTTT. Translating gives CASRRQAITDTQYF.

On this clone itself: The sample carries other DNA sequences with the same CDR3. V gene TRBV25-1 combines with J gene TRBJ2-7; TRBD1 is a possible D gene (6 bases). The CDR3 runs 15 residues. V was clipped by 3 bases and J by 0 bases, with 12 bases between them. Germline CDR1 is MGHDK and CDR2 is SYGVNS. CDR3 sequence reads: CASSELGASSYEQYF. In DNA form, the CDR3 reads TGTGCCAGCAGTGAGTTGGGGGCGAGCTCCTACGAGCAGTACTTC.

The gene calls are TRBV24-1 and TRBJ2-1, with TRBD1 identical over 9 bases. V shed 4 bases and J 16 bases; nucleotides not matched to a gene: 13. Per the germline V gene, CDR1 is KGHDR and CDR2 is SFDVKD. The CDR3 is 14 residues long. CDR3 amino acids: CATSEPGQGDREFF. The CDR3 DNA follows: TGTGCCACCAGTGAGCCCGGTCAGGGGGACAGGGAATTCTTC.

The V and J genes are TRBV18 and TRBJ1-5; the D gene is possibly TRBD1 (5 bases). Germline CDR1 KGHSH, CDR2 LQKENI. V was pared by 0 bases and J by 4 bases, with 10 bases between. The CDR3 contains 15 residues. The CDR3, as DNA: TGTGCCAGCTCACCACCAGACAGCCCGAATCAGCCCCAGCATTTT. Its protein is CASSPPDSPNQPQHF.

The rearrangement links TRBV7-8 to TRBJ1-1; D not resolved. The CDR3 sequence is 13 residues long. Deletions cut 6 bases from V and 11 bases from J, with 19 bases between. Germline assignment: CDR1 SGHVS and CDR2 FQNEAQ. CDR3 bases: TGTGCCAGCAGAGCGGGTGAGGTTGACGGCGCTTTCTTT. The encoded protein is CASRAGEVDGAFF. Full variable domain (remainder filled in from reference TRBV7-8 and TRBJ1-1): GAGVSQSPRYKVAKRGQDVALRCDPISGHVSLFWYQQALGQGPEFLTYFQNEAQLDKSGLPSDRFFAERPEGSVSTLKIQRTQQEDSAVYLCASRAGEVDGAFFGQGTRLTVV.

CDR3 nucleotide sequence: TGTGCCAGCAGTTACTCCGGGACACCTCAGTTCTTC. This translates into CASSYSGTPQFF. The gene calls are TRBV6-2 or TRBV6-3 and TRBJ2-1, with D possibly TRBD1 on 6 matching bases. Germline lookup yields CDR1 MNHEY and CDR2 SVGEGT. The CDR3 is made up of 12 amino acids. With 0 bases removed from V and 13 bases from J, the gap between germline ends came to 10 bases.

The gene calls are TRBV6-5 and TRBJ2-2, with 7 bases identical to TRBD1. This CDR3 is 15 amino acids long. Germline lookup yields CDR1 MNHEY and CDR2 SVGAGI. V lost 6 bases and J lost 5; bases outside the gene matches: 9. In DNA form, the CDR3 reads TGTGCCAGCAGACGGCGGCAGGGGGTTACCGGGGAGCTGTTTTTT. Encoded protein: CASRRRQGVTGELFF.

This clone was observed once. The chain joins TRBV5-1 to TRBJ2-6, with 8 bases fitting TRBD2. The J segment lost 1 base and the V segment lost 1 base, leaving 7 bases of the junction unmatched. Looked up from germline, CDR1 is SGHRS and CDR2 is YFSETQ. There are 18 residues in the CDR3. The CDR3 DNA reads as TGCGCCAGCAGCTTGAATAGCGGGACCCCTTCTGGGGCCAACGTCCTGACTTTC. It is translated as CASSLNSGTPSGANVLTF.

The chain combines TRBV29-1 with TRBJ1-2; D is ambiguous. Trimming took off 4 bases at V and 2 bases at J, with 8 bases between the two ends. The CDR3 has 12 amino acids. Per the germline V gene, CDR1 is SQVTM and CDR2 is ANQGSEA. CDR3 region: CSVANANYGYTF. CDR3 bases: TGCAGCGTTGCTAACGCAAACTATGGCTACACCTTC. Full variable domain (missing parts from reference TRBV29-1 and TRBJ1-2): SAVISQKPSRDICQRGTSLTIQCQVDSQVTMMFWYRQQPGQSLTLIATANQGSEATYESGFVIDKFPISRPNLTFSTLTVSNMSPEDSSIYLCSVANANYGYTFGSGTRLTVV.

This chain joins TRBV3-1 (or the pseudogene TRBV3-2) and TRBJ1-2, with D uncertain. This CDR3 is 15 amino acids long. Per germline, CDR1 LGHDT and CDR2 YNNKEL (reference sequence). V was shortened by 2 bases and J by 1 base, with 11 bases between the two germline ends. The CDR3: CASSQKLPGNYGYTF. CDR3 coding DNA: TGTGCCAGCAGCCAAAAACTGCCGGGTAACTATGGCTACACCTTC.

The chain carries TRBV7-9 and TRBJ2-5; 7 positions agree with TRBD2. Germline-derived CDR1 and CDR2 are SEHNR and FQNEAQ (reference sequence). There are 14 residues in the CDR3. V trimming: 5 bases; J trimming: 5 bases; junction bases outside the gene matches: 8. In nucleotides, the CDR3 is TGTGCCAGCAGCGGAAGCGGGGCCTATGAGACCCAGTACTTC. It yields the protein CASSGSGAYETQYF. The complete variable domain, with remaining parts taken from reference TRBV7-9 and TRBJ2-5, reads DTGVSQNPRHKITKRGQNVTFRCDPISEHNRLYWYRQTLGQGPEFLTYFQNEAQLEKSRLLSDRFSAERPKGSFSTLEIQRTEQGDSAMYLCASSGSGAYETQYFGPGTRLLVL.

The rearrangement links TRBV28 to TRBJ2-7; tentatively, D is TRBD1 (6 bases). The V gene's germline CDR1 is MDHEN and CDR2 SYDVKM. Trimming took off 7 bases at V and 5 bases at J, with 21 bases between the two ends. There are 15 residues in the CDR3. The CDR3 sequence: CASIRGGPAGHEQYF. The CDR3 DNA reads as TGTGCCAGCATCCGTGGGGGCCCCGCGGGCCACGAGCAGTACTTC.

This clone appeared a few times. J is TRBJ1-6 and V is TRBV28, with 9 bases fitting TRBD1. Germline CDR1 MDHEN, CDR2 SYDVKM. Trimming took 6 bases from V and 6 from J; bases not matched to a gene: 0. This CDR3 has 13 amino acids. The CDR3 reads CASRGQGNSPLHF. CDR3 DNA: TGTGCCAGCAGGGGACAGGGTAATTCACCCCTCCACTTT.

The chain links TRBV5-5 to TRBJ2-7, with a weak D call TRBD2 (6 bases). Germline assignment: CDR1 SGHKS and CDR2 YYEKEE (reference sequence). V was cut by 4 bases and J by 2 bases, with 16 bases left in between. The CDR3 is made up of 15 amino acids. In DNA form, the CDR3 reads TGTGCCAGCAGCCTAAGCCTAGCGTCAACCTACGAGCAGTACTTC. It encodes CASSLSLASTYEQYF.

The chain links TRBV28 to TRBJ2-3; 9 bases are shared with TRBD2. J lost 3 bases, V lost 5 bases, and 3 bases had no gene match. Germline CDR1 is MDHEN and CDR2 is SYDVKM. The CDR3 length is 14 residues. Here the CDR3 DNA reads TGTGCCAGCAGTCCTAGCGGGGCAACAGATACGCAGTATTTT. Amino acids: CASSPSGATDTQYF.

CDR3 protein: CASSESRYGTSGYNEQFF. The CDR3 bases are TGCGCCAGCAGTGAGTCGAGATATGGGACTAGCGGTTACAATGAGCAGTTCTTC. This rearrangement joins TRBV10-2 to TRBJ2-1; 11 nucleotides line up with TRBD2. CDR1 WSHSY and CDR2 SAAADI come from the germline V gene. V gave up 0 bases and J gave up 4 bases; unmatched junction bases: 8. CDR3 length: 18 amino acids.

CDR3 coding DNA: TGTGCCAGTAGTATTATAAGACTAGGCGACAATGAGCAGTTCTTC. This encodes CASSIIRLGDNEQFF. The chain uses TRBV19 and TRBJ2-1; weak D call: TRBD2 (6 bases). Per germline, CDR1 LNHDA and CDR2 SQIVND (reference sequence). The CDR3 consists of 15 residues. V was trimmed by 3 bases and J by 5 bases, leaving 14 bases between them. The full variable domain, rest sourced from reference TRBV19 and TRBJ2-1, is DGGITQSPKYLFRKEGQNVTLSCEQNLNHDAMYWYRQDPGQGLRLIYYSQIVNDFQKGDIAEGYSVSREKKESFPLTVTSAQKNPTAFYLCASSIIRLGDNEQFFGPGTRLTVL.

J is TRBJ2-7 and V is TRBV10-3, with 7 bases identical to TRBD2. Germline V CDR1 and CDR2: ENHRY, SYGVKD. There are 15 residues in the CDR3. V was pared by 4 bases and J by 0 bases, with 6 bases of the junction left unmatched. The CDR3 region is CAISGGSQRSYEQYF. The DNA of the CDR3 is TGTGCCATCAGTGGCGGGAGTCAACGCTCCTACGAGCAGTACTTC.

The genes are TRBV7-8 and TRBJ2-1, with 10 bases that match TRBD1. Germline lookup yields CDR1 SGHVS and CDR2 FQNEAQ. CDR3 size: 15 residues. After removal of 5 bases from V and 6 bases from J, the junction contained 7 bases not matched to a gene. In nucleotides, the CDR3 is TGTGCCAGCAGCCATAGACAGGGGGCCATCAATGAGCAGTTCTTC. This codes for CASSHRQGAINEQFF. Full variable domain (rest looked up from reference TRBV7-8 and TRBJ2-1): GAGVSQSPRYKVAKRGQDVALRCDPISGHVSLFWYQQALGQGPEFLTYFQNEAQLDKSGLPSDRFFAERPEGSVSTLKIQRTQQEDSAVYLCASSHRQGAINEQFFGPGTRLTVL.

A few counts support this clone. The chain employs TRBV28 and TRBJ2-3; 7 nucleotides align to TRBD1. Losses at the gene ends were 7 bases for V and 1 base for J; bases not matched to a gene: 8. This CDR3 has 15 amino acids. Germline V gene sequence: CDR1 MDHEN, CDR2 SYDVKM. The CDR3 is CASKNRGPGTDTQYF. In DNA, the CDR3 is TGTGCCAGCAAGAACAGGGGCCCGGGCACAGATACGCAGTATTTT. Full variable domain (missing parts from reference TRBV28 and TRBJ2-3): DVKVTQSSRYLVKRTGEKVFLECVQDMDHENMFWYRQDPGLGLRLIYFSYDVKMKEKGDIPEGYSVSREKKERFSLILESASTNQTSMYLCASKNRGPGTDTQYFGPGTRLTVL.

The chain uses TRBV27 and TRBJ2-5, with TRBD2 identical over 7 bases. After removal of 4 bases from V and 13 bases from J, the junction contained 15 bases not matched to a gene. The length of the CDR3 is 14 residues. The germline gives CDR1 MNHEY, CDR2 SMNVEV (reference sequence). The CDR3 here is CASSSSSGPYPRYF. CDR3 sequence (DNA): TGTGCCAGCAGTTCGTCTAGCGGACCCTACCCGCGGTACTTC.